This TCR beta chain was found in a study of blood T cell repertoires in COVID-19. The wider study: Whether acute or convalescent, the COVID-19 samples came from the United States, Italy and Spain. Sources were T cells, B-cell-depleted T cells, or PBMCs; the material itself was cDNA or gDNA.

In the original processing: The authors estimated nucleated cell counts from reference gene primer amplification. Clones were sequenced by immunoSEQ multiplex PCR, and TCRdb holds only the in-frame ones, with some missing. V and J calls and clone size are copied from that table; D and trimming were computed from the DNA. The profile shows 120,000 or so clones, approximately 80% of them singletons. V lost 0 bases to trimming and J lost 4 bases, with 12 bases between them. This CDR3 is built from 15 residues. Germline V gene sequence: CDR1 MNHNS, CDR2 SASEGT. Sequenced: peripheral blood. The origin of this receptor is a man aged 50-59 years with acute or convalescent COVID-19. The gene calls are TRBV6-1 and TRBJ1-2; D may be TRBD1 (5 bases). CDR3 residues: CASSEAPGGGYGYTF. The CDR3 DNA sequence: TGTGCCAGCAGTGAAGCGCCGGGGGGAGGCTATGGCTACACCTTC.